This T cell receptor (beta chain) was captured in a study of cytomegalovirus exposure and HLA in healthy donors. PCR primers comprised 60 Vbeta and 13 Jbeta primers. TCRdb keeps only in-frame clones here, not all; method: immunoSEQ multiplex PCR. The sample carries about 150,000 clones, 60% to 85% recorded once. This clone was detected once. With V trimmed by 5 bases and J by 5 bases, 6 bases remained unmatched. The CDR3 extends over 15 amino acids. CDR1 is SNHLY and CDR2 is FYNNEI in the germline V gene. The rearrangement links TRBV2 to TRBJ1-2; 12 nucleotides agree with TRBD1. Sample: PBMCs. The TCR sequence derives from a man over 45 in good health and CMV-seropositive. CDR3 coding DNA: TGTGCCAGCAGTCTACGGGACAGGGGGCCTTATGGCTACACCTTC. Translated: CASSLRDRGPYGYTF. The whole variable domain, filled in from reference TRBV2 and TRBJ1-2, reads EPEVTQTPSHQVTQMGQEVILRCVPISNHLYFYWYRQILGQKVEFLVSFYNNEISEKSEIFDDQFSVERPDGSNFTLKIRSTKLEDSAMYFCASSLRDRGPYGYTFGSGTRLTVV.